These 23 T cell receptor beta chains originate from one sample sequenced in a study of shared clonotypes between healthy human individuals. The repertoire was sequenced with immunoSEQ multiplex PCR; TCRdb's copy has only in-frame clones and lacks some. The table includes 110,000 or so clones, 68% detected once. Sequencing used memory CD8+ T cells sorted from blood. Subset meaning: CD45RO+ cells pooled with CCR7-negative TemRA cells. The receptors derive from a woman in her twenties or thirties in good health.

The rearrangement joins TRBV15 to TRBJ1-2, with D unclear. CDR3 size: 14 residues. Germline assignment: CDR1 LNHNV and CDR2 YYDKDF (reference sequence). The germline V and J ends were trimmed by 0 bases and 4 bases, with 9 bases remaining between them. CDR3 DNA: TGTGCCACCAGCAGAGATTCGAGCACCTATGGCTACACCTTC. Protein: CATSRDSSTYGYTF.

This clone was seen a few times. This chain uses TRBV6-1 with TRBJ2-3, with D unclear. The V gene's germline CDR1 is MNHNS and CDR2 SASEGT. V lost 10 bases and J 3 bases, leaving 14 bases between the germline ends. The CDR3 consists of 13 residues. The CDR3, as DNA: TGTGCCATCACGAGAGATGAGACAGATACGCAGTATTTT. It codes for CAITRDETDTQYF.

This clone has at least ten counts. The rearrangement links TRBV9 to TRBJ1-1, with a weak D call TRBD1 (6 bases). V was clipped by 1 base and J by 0 bases, with 10 bases between them. This CDR3 has 15 amino acids. Germline CDR1 is SGDLS and CDR2 is YYNGEE. The CDR3 DNA follows: TGTGCCAGCAGCGTATACAGGGACATGAACACTGAAGCTTTCTTT. It codes for CASSVYRDMNTEAFF.

This clone is medium-sized in the sample. Other DNA sequences of this sample code for an identical CDR3. The CDR3 spells CASSLTSRYEQYF. CDR3 in DNA: TGTGCCAGCAGTTTGACTAGCCGCTACGAGCAGTACTTC. V usage is TRBV6-1 and J usage is TRBJ2-7; 7 positions agree with TRBD2. This CDR3 has 13 residues. J was trimmed by 3 bases and V by 5 bases; bases with no gene match: 4. Germline V gives CDR1 MNHNS, CDR2 SASEGT.

This rearrangement joins TRBV7-9 to TRBJ2-5; D is undetermined. The ends were cut back, 5 bases at V and 5 bases at J, with 15 bases in the middle. CDR3 length equals 14 residues. Per the germline V gene, CDR1 is SEHNR and CDR2 is FQNEAQ (reference sequence). CDR3 sequence (DNA): TGTGCCAGCAGCCCTTCGACCAATCGGGAGACCCAGTACTTC. Its translation is CASSPSTNRETQYF.

This clone occurred a few times. The J gene is TRBJ2-1, the V gene TRBV27, with TRBD2 matching over 7 bases. Germline CDR1 MNHEY, CDR2 SMNVEV (reference sequence). The CDR3 is 14 amino acids. V lost 5 bases to trimming and J lost 7 bases; unmatched junction nucleotides: 8. The CDR3: CASSALGLSNEQFF. DNA of the CDR3: TGTGCCAGCAGTGCCCTGGGACTAAGTAATGAGCAGTTCTTC.

This CDR3 reads CSVGQIYPDVGAFF. CDR3 nucleotide sequence: TGCAGCGTGGGACAAATTTACCCCGATGTTGGAGCTTTCTTT. V gene TRBV29-1 combines with J gene TRBJ1-1; tentative D call: TRBD1 (6 bases). The V and J ends lost 6 bases and 10 bases respectively, with 24 bases between them. This CDR3 has 14 residues. From germline, CDR1 is SQVTM and CDR2 ANQGSEA.

The rearrangement joins TRBV29-1 to TRBJ1-1; 10 bases fit TRBD1. The length of the CDR3 is 12 residues. CDR1 is SQVTM, CDR2 ANQGSEA, per germline. Trimming took 6 bases from V and 5 from J; bases not matched to a gene: 3. The CDR3 bases are TGCAGCGTCGGGACAGGGGAAACTGAAGCTTTCTTT. Its translation is CSVGTGETEAFF.

This rearrangement joins TRBV28 to TRBJ1-2; tentative D call: TRBD1 (5 bases). The CDR3 is 16 residues long. V lost 0 bases to trimming and J lost 3 bases, with 14 bases between them. Germline values: CDR1 MDHEN, CDR2 SYDVKM. The CDR3 loop reads CASSLWPRVKDYGYTF. CDR3 DNA: TGTGCCAGCAGTTTATGGCCCAGGGTCAAAGACTATGGCTACACCTTC.

The genes are TRBV6-1 and TRBJ2-5; the D gene is possibly TRBD2 (6 bases). TRBJ2-7 explains the end of the DNA better; the J call may be wrong. The CDR3 is 15 residues long. Germline assignment: CDR1 MNHNS and CDR2 SASEGT. This chain's CDR3 is CASSEALEGGYEQYF. For the CDR3, the DNA is TGTGCCAGCAGTGAAGCGTTGGAGGGCGGCTACGAGCAGTACTTC.

Notes on this clone: The junction departs from the called germline gene at one end, perhaps through a read error. V and J are TRBV30 and TRBJ2-1, with 8 bases fitting TRBD2. The germline CDR1 and CDR2 sequences are GTSNPN and SVGIG (reference sequence). The CDR3 spans 13 residues. The CDR3 protein is CAWSGWREVAQVF. CDR3 nucleotides: TGTGCCTGGAGCGGGTGGCGGGAGGTGGCTCAGGTCTTC.

The chain couples TRBV27 to TRBJ1-1, with D perhaps matching TRBD1 (5 bases). The CDR3 is 19 residues long. Trimming left V 6 bases short and J 0 bases short, with 26 bases between. Germline V gives CDR1 MNHEY, CDR2 SMNVEV (reference sequence). CDR3 sequence reads: CASRPLTGRAGPLNTEAFF. The CDR3 nucleotides read TGTGCCAGCAGGCCTCTTACTGGGCGGGCAGGGCCCCTGAACACTGAAGCTTTCTTT.

This rearrangement joins TRBV10-3 to TRBJ1-2; 10 bases agree with TRBD1. J lost 5 bases, V lost 4 bases, and 7 bases had no gene match. The CDR3 contains 15 residues. The germline V gene encodes CDR1 ENHRY and CDR2 SYGVKD. The CDR3 DNA sequence: TGTGCCATCAGTGCCCAGACAGGGGGCGCATATGGCTACACCTTC. Translating it yields CAISAQTGGAYGYTF.

This chain connects TRBV6-4 to TRBJ2-2; 11 nucleotides match TRBD2. This CDR3 has 15 amino acids. The V gene end was trimmed by 3 bases and the J gene end by 6 bases; junction bases not matched to a gene: 3. The germline CDR1 and CDR2 sequences are MRHNA and SNTAGT. The CDR3 protein is CASSEASGRSGELFF. CDR3 bases: TGTGCCAGCAGTGAGGCTAGCGGGAGGTCCGGGGAGCTGTTTTTT.

This chain joins TRBV7-8 and TRBJ2-7; 12 positions match TRBD2. J lost 5 bases, V lost 2 bases, and 7 bases had no gene match. The CDR3 length is 16 residues. Looked up from germline, CDR1 is SGHVS and CDR2 is FQNEAQ. The DNA for the CDR3 is TGTGCCAGCAGCTTACCGACTAGCGGGAGCGACCACGAGCAGTACTTC. Translated, it gives CASSLPTSGSDHEQYF.

This clone was recorded a few times. V is TRBV5-1 and J is TRBJ2-7, with TRBD1 matching over 9 bases. The CDR3 has 15 amino acids. Germline loops: CDR1 SGHRS, CDR2 YFSETQ. Germline trimming cut 4 bases from V and 4 bases from J; bases unmatched to any gene: 9. The CDR3 is CASSRGQGWFYEQYF. The CDR3 DNA reads as TGCGCCAGCAGCCGTGGACAGGGGTGGTTTTACGAGCAGTACTTC.

This clone was detected a few times. This sequence joins TRBV19 and TRBJ2-1; perhaps TRBD1 as D (6 bases). V lost 8 bases and J 1 base, leaving 15 bases between the germline ends. Per germline, CDR1 LNHDA and CDR2 SQIVND (reference sequence). The CDR3 runs 15 residues. DNA of the CDR3: TGTGCCAGTCATCCCGCAGGGGCATCCTACAATGAGCAGTTCTTC. Its protein product is CASHPAGASYNEQFF.

The chain couples TRBV6-5 to TRBJ1-3, with D unresolved. There are 15 residues in the CDR3. From germline, CDR1 is MNHEY and CDR2 SVGAGI. V was shortened by 4 bases and J by 4 bases, with 14 bases between the two germline ends. As DNA, the CDR3 is TGTGCCAGCAGTTCCACCGATCGACCCGGAAACACCATATATTTT. It specifies CASSSTDRPGNTIYF.

This chain links TRBV9 with TRBJ2-1, with 11 bases aligning to TRBD2. The CDR3 is 16 residues long. Germline loops: CDR1 SGDLS, CDR2 YYNGEE. J was trimmed by 3 bases and V by 2 bases; bases with no gene match: 4. The CDR3: CASSVPGLAGYNEQFF. The CDR3 DNA reads TGTGCCAGCAGCGTCCCCGGACTAGCGGGCTACAATGAGCAGTTCTTC.

This clone was picked up a small number of times. The chain joins TRBV29-1 to TRBJ1-2, with D perhaps matching TRBD1 (5 bases). The CDR3 runs 15 residues. V shed 0 bases and J shed 5 bases, with 16 bases lying between them. Germline CDR1 and CDR2: SQVTM and ANQGSEA. The CDR3: CSVEDRELPLYGYTF. CDR3 sequence (DNA): TGCAGCGTTGAAGACAGGGAATTACCCCTGTATGGCTACACCTTC.

The chain is built from TRBV4-1 and TRBJ2-7, with D unclear. Germline V gene sequence: CDR1 MGHRA, CDR2 YSYEKL. The CDR3 has 14 amino acids. Trimming pared 1 base from V and 1 base from J, leaving 8 bases between. DNA of the CDR3: TGCGCCAGCAGCCAAGGGCCGACTTCCTACGAGCAGTACTTC. It specifies CASSQGPTSYEQYF.

This clone was seen many times. The chain carries TRBV6-6 and TRBJ2-1, with 9 bases lining up with TRBD2. The CDR3 has 14 amino acids. The V gene's germline CDR1 is MNHNY and CDR2 SVGAGI (reference sequence). V shed 8 bases, J shed 7 bases, and the junction held 9 bases outside the gene matches. The CDR3 nucleotides read TGTGCCAGCCTAAGCCCTACTAGCGGGAATGAGCAGTTCTTC. Amino acids: CASLSPTSGNEQFF.

V gene TRBV2 combines with J gene TRBJ2-5; no reliable D call. There are 14 residues in the CDR3. CDR1 is SNHLY, CDR2 FYNNEI, per germline. Trimming shortened V by 6 bases and J by 5 bases, and 16 bases separated the two germline ends. The CDR3 region has the DNA TGTGCCAGCAGCGAGTTCCCACGACCTGAGACCCAGTACTTC. Translated, it gives CASSEFPRPETQYF.